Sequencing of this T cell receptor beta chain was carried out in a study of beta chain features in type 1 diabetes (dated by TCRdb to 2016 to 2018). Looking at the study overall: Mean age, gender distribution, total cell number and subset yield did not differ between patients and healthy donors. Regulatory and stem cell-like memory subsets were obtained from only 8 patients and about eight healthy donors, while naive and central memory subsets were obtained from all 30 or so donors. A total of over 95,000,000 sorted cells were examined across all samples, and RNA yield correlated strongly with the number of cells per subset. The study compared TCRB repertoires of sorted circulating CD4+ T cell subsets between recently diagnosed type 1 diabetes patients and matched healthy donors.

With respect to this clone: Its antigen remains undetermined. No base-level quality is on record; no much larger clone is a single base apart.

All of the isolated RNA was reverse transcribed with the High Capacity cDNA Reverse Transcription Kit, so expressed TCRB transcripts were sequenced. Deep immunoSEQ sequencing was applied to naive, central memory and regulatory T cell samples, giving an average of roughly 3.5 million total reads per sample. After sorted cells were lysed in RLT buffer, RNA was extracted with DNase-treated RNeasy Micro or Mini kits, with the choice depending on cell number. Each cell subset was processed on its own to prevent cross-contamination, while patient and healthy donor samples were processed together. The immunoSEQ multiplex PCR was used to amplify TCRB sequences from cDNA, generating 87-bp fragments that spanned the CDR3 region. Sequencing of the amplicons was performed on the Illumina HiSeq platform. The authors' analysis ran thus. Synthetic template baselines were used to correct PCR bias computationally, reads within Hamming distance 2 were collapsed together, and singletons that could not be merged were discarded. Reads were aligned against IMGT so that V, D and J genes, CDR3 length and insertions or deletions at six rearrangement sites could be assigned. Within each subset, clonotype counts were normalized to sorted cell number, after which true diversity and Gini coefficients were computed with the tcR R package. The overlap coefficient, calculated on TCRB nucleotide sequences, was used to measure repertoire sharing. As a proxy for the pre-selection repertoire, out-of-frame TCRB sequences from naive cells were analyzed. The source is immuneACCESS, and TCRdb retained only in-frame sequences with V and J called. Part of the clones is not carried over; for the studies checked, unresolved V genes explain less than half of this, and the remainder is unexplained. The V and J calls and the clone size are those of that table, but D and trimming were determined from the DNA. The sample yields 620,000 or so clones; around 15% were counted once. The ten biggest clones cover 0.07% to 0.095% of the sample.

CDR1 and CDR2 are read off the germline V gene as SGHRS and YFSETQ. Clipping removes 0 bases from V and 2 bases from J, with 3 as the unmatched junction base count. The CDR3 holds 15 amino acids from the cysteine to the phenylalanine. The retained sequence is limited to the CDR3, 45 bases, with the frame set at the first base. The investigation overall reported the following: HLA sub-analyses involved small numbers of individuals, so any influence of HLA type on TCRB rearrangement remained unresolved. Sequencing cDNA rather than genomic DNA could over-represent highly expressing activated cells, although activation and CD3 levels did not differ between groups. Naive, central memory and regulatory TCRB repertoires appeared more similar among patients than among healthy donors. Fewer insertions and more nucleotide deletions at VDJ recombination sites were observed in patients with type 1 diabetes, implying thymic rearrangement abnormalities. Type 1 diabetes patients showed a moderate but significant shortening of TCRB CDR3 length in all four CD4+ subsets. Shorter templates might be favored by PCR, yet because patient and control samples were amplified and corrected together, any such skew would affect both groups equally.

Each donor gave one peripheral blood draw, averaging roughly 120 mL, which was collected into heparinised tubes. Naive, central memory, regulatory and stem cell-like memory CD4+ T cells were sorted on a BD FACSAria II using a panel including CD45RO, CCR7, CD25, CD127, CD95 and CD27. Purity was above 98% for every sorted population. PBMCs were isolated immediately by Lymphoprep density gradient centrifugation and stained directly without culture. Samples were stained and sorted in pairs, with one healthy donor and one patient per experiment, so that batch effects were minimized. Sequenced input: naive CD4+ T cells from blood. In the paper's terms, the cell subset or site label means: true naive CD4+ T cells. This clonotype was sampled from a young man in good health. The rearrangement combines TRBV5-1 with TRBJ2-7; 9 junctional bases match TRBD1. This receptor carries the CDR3 CASSLDGTGPYEQYF. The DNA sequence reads TGCGCCAGCAGCTTGGATGGGACAGGGCCCTACGAGCAGTACTTC.